This passage covers 18 T cell receptor beta chains from one sample sequenced in a study of brain T cells in children with intractable seizures. Method: immunoSEQ multiplex PCR; TCRdb's copy keeps in-frame clones and lacks some. The data show about 320,000 clones, with over 90% seen just once and 5% to 7% held by the top ten. The time point denotes: blood from clinic visit 5 months post-surgery; TSC patient then seizure free. Sample: peripheral blood, taken 5 to 6 months after surgery. Receptors were obtained from a boy in the first two years of life with tuberous sclerosis and intractable seizures.

V is TRBV10-2 and J is TRBJ2-7, with 7 bases that match TRBD2. V lost 2 bases to trimming and J lost 6 bases; unmatched junction nucleotides: 10. Germline-derived CDR1 and CDR2 are WSHSY and SAAADI. The CDR3 is 15 residues long. In DNA form, the CDR3 reads TGCGCCAGCAGTGAGACGCGGGAGCGTCCGGGCGAGCAGTACTTC. Amino acids: CASSETRERPGEQYF.

Here the CDR3 reads CASSTLAGVGEQFF. CDR3 in DNA: TGTGCCAGTAGTACACTAGCGGGAGTGGGTGAGCAGTTCTTC. The V call is TRBV19, the J call TRBJ2-1, with 11 positions matching TRBD2. The CDR3 is 14 residues long. Trimming took 4 bases from V and 9 from J; bases not matched to a gene: 5. CDR1 and CDR2 from the germline V gene are LNHDA and SQIVND (reference sequence).

This chain links TRBV3-1 (or the pseudogene TRBV3-2) with TRBJ2-3; D not certain. Germline V gives CDR1 LGHDT, CDR2 YNNKEL (reference sequence). This CDR3 region has 15 residues. Between the trimmed V and J ends, which lost 1 base and 3 bases, there was a span of 11 bases. In DNA, the CDR3 is TGTGCCAGCAGCCAAGTTTCGGCTACAACAGATACGCAGTATTTT. Protein: CASSQVSATTDTQYF.

The rearrangement links TRBV5-4 to TRBJ2-1; D gene ambiguous. V shed 6 bases and J shed 0 bases, with 13 bases lying between them. CDR3 length equals 15 residues. CDR1 is SGHNT and CDR2 is YYREEE in the germline V gene (reference sequence). The DNA of the CDR3 is TGTGCCAGCACCACCGACACCCGCTCCTACAATGAGCAGTTCTTC. Translating it yields CASTTDTRSYNEQFF.

The gene calls are TRBV7-2 and TRBJ1-1, with 7 bases matching TRBD1. Germline V gene lookup returns CDR1 SGHTA and CDR2 FQGNSA. V lost 1 base, J lost 5 bases, and 7 bases stayed unmatched. The CDR3 loop spans 15 amino acids. The CDR3 spells CASSLVQGVRTEAFF. CDR3 bases: TGTGCCAGCAGCTTAGTTCAGGGGGTGAGGACTGAAGCTTTCTTT. The full variable domain, its missing parts supplied by reference TRBV7-2 and TRBJ1-1, is GAGVSQSPSNKVTEKGKDVELRCDPISGHTALYWYRQSLGQGLEFLIYFQGNSAPDKSGLPSDRFSAERTGGSVSTLTIQRTQQEDSAVYLCASSLVQGVRTEAFFGQGTRLTVV.

This rearrangement joins TRBV7-6 to TRBJ1-3; D gene unclear. The length of the CDR3 is 13 residues. Germline V gene sequence: CDR1 SGHVS, CDR2 FNYEAQ. V lost 3 bases and J lost 2, with 5 bases in between. In DNA, the CDR3 is TGTGCCAGCAGCTTTAGAGCTGGAAACACCATATATTTT. Its translation: CASSFRAGNTIYF.

V usage is TRBV12-5 and J usage is TRBJ2-1, with TRBD2 as a possible D gene (6 bases). Germline CDR1 LGHNT, CDR2 FRNRAP. V was pared by 0 bases and J by 0 bases, with 15 bases between. CDR3 length: 18 amino acids. The CDR3 region has the DNA TGTGCTAGTGGTTTGGTAGTAGGTGGCGGGGTCTCCTACAATGAGCAGTTCTTC. It encodes CASGLVVGGGVSYNEQFF. The full variable domain, completed using reference TRBV12-5 and TRBJ2-1, is DARVTQTPRHKVTEMGQEVTMRCQPILGHNTVFWYRQTMMQGLELLAYFRNRAPLDDSGMPKDRFSAEMPDATLATLKIQPSEPRDSAVYFCASGLVVGGGVSYNEQFFGPGTRLTVL.

This chain uses TRBV3-1 (or the pseudogene TRBV3-2) with TRBJ1-5, with D unresolved. The V and J ends lost 0 bases and 5 bases respectively, with 5 bases between them. CDR3 length: 13 residues. Germline-derived CDR1 and CDR2 are LGHDT and YNNKEL (reference sequence). CDR3 DNA sequence: TGTGCCAGCAGCCAAGAGGGAGATCAGCCCCAGCATTTT. This gives the protein CASSQEGDQPQHF.

This clone occurred once. The rearrangement joins TRBV2 to TRBJ2-2; no firm D call. The germline V and J ends were trimmed by 4 bases and 5 bases, with 2 bases remaining between them. CDR1 is SNHLY and CDR2 is FYNNEI in the germline V gene. The CDR3 runs 11 residues. This CDR3 is CASSGTGELFF. CDR3 DNA sequence: TGTGCCAGCAGTGGAACCGGGGAGCTGTTTTTT.

The chain uses TRBV7-3 and TRBJ2-5, with TRBD2 matching over 7 bases. CDR1 is SGHTA, CDR2 FQGTGA, per germline. This CDR3 region has 15 residues. Trimming at V came to 6 bases and at J to 5 bases, leaving 12 bases not matched to a gene. CDR3 protein: CASSQNGREQETQYF. CDR3 nucleotide sequence: TGTGCCAGCAGTCAAAACGGGCGGGAGCAGGAGACCCAGTACTTC.

The rearrangement links TRBV11-3 to TRBJ2-2; 12 bases fit TRBD2. The CDR3 is 18 residues long. Looked up from germline, CDR1 is SGHNT and CDR2 is YENEEA. Trimming took 3 bases from V and 3 from J; bases not matched to a gene: 8. In nucleotides, the CDR3 is TGTGCCAGCAGCTTCTTTCTAGCGGGAGGGTCGTACACCGGGGAGCTGTTTTTT. Translated, it gives CASSFFLAGGSYTGELFF.

With regard to this clone: The junction and the germline gene differ at one end; a read error may be behind it. The V call is TRBV6-5, the J call TRBJ1-2, with D unresolved. From germline, CDR1 is MNHEY and CDR2 SVGAGI. The CDR3 consists of 14 residues. CDR3 amino acids: CASSDSGLSWAYTF. Written as DNA, the CDR3 is TGTGCCAGCAGTGACTCAGGACTGAGTTGGGCGTACACCTTC.

Turning to this clone: Other DNA variants within this sample encode the same CDR3. V gene TRBV19 combines with J gene TRBJ1-2; no reliable D call. This CDR3 region has 12 residues. From germline, CDR1 is LNHDA and CDR2 SQIVND (reference sequence). V was clipped by 3 bases and J by 8 bases, with 10 bases between them. Here the CDR3 DNA reads TGTGCCAGTAGTATTGGCGGCGACGGCTACACCTTC. Translated, it gives CASSIGGDGYTF.

The chain joins TRBV24-1 to TRBJ2-1, with 8 bases lining up with TRBD2. There are 16 residues in the CDR3. The J segment lost 1 base and the V segment lost 1 base, leaving 2 bases of the junction unmatched. In germline, CDR1 is KGHDR, CDR2 SFDVKD. The CDR3 coding sequence is TGTGCCACCAGTGATTTAGGGACTAGTTCCTACAATGAGCAGTTCTTC. This encodes CATSDLGTSSYNEQFF.

The J gene is TRBJ2-7, the V gene TRBV11-2, with D maybe TRBD1 (5 bases). There are 15 residues in the CDR3. The germline V and J ends were trimmed by 0 bases and 3 bases, with 12 bases remaining between them. CDR1 and CDR2 from the germline V gene are SGHAT and FQNNGV. The CDR3 coding sequence is TGTGCCAGCAGCTTAGAAGGGGTCGGAGACTACGAGCAGTACTTC. Encoded protein: CASSLEGVGDYEQYF.

The J gene is TRBJ2-1, the V gene TRBV24-1; TRBD1 matches at 8 bases. With V trimmed by 9 bases and J by 4 bases, 4 bases remained unmatched. This CDR3 is 13 amino acids long. CDR1 and CDR2 from the germline V gene are KGHDR and SFDVKD. CDR3 loop: CATRGTGYNEQFF. The DNA for the CDR3 is TGTGCCACCCGAGGGACAGGTTACAATGAGCAGTTCTTC.

The V gene is TRBV2, the J gene TRBJ2-5, with TRBD2 identical over 8 bases. The length of the CDR3 is 15 residues. V lost 4 bases to trimming and J lost 0 bases; unmatched junction nucleotides: 4. In germline, CDR1 is SNHLY, CDR2 FYNNEI. The CDR3: CASSAQRGNQETQYF. CDR3 in DNA: TGTGCCAGCAGTGCCCAGCGGGGGAACCAAGAGACCCAGTACTTC.

This rearrangement joins TRBV12-3 or TRBV12-4 to TRBJ1-1; D perhaps matches TRBD1 (6 bases). V was pared by 6 bases and J by 11 bases, with 19 bases between. CDR3 length: 13 amino acids. The CDR3 DNA reads as TGTGCCAGCAGCCCGACAGGTGGGAGAGCGGCTTTCTTT. Its protein is CASSPTGGRAAFF.